This TCR beta chain was obtained from a study of identical twins (dated by TCRdb to 2016 to 2018). For the wider study: To test whether fetal clonotypes persist, this study deep-sequenced TCR alpha and beta repertoires from monozygotic twins, from unrelated adults of various ages, and from cord blood. To rule out contamination, the twin experiments were replicated at different times with different library preparation protocols. The full study reports these points: Abundant cord blood beta clonotypes had fewer insertions, young adult naive repertoires showed a similar but weaker trend, and memory repertoires showed no such trend. Recombination models systematically underestimated out-of-frame TCR alpha sharing in monozygotic twins but agreed with sharing between unrelated individuals. Compared with coincidental sharing between unrelated individuals, out-of-frame TCR alpha sequences shared between twins had an excess of sequences with low generation probability. Because the same donors could not be followed over many years, the conclusions depended on cross-sectional statistical analysis. A weaker excess of twin sharing was found in beta out-of-frame sequences because the signal-to-noise ratio was lowered by fewer shared sequences. Invariant T cells such as MAIT and iNKT could partly confound zero-insertion analyses, though diverse VJ usage argued against this for most clonotypes.

Libraries were built with 5' RACE. The sequencer was an Illumina HiSeq 2000. A universal primer binding site was added through template switching, and the final cDNA carried a unique molecular identifier so that TCR cDNA molecules could be counted accurately. First-strand cDNA for TCR alpha and beta chains was synthesized from specific primers in the conserved constant-segment region. To control for contamination, every cDNA library carried two barcodes: a SMART-Mk sample barcode plus Illumina barcodes. Two successive PCR steps introduced TruSeq adapter sequences along with Illumina sample barcodes. The Illumina HiSeq platform was used with custom primers to sequence TCR alpha and beta cDNA libraries. The original pipeline was this. MiGEC processed the raw reads to extract unique molecular identifiers, while MiXCR was used to determine the CDR3 positions. Recombination models were inferred per individual with the repgenHMM and IGoR tools using an EM algorithm. Shared clonotype analysis was performed with the tcR package in R, normalizing sharing by the product of cloneset sizes. To study raw recombination without the effects of thymic and clonal selection, out-of-frame nonproductive sequences were analyzed. TCRdb reran the public reads through fastp at Q25 and MiXCR, keeping productive beta chains. CDR3 protein sequences are deduplicated, and each keeps its most common genes and DNA. The V and J calls shown here were made by TCRdb, not taken from the authors' results. Within this sample are around 100,000 distinct CDR3 sequences, with roughly 6% of them counted one time only. In total, the top ten clones hold about 12% of the sample.

The germline V gene (reference sequence) provides CDR1 MNHEY and CDR2 SMNVEV. The CDR3 starts with the cysteine, ends with the phenylalanine, and has 14 residues. Only CDR3 DNA is held: 42 bases, read in frame from base 1. At the junction V is shortened by 3 bases and J by 6 bases, with 14 bases in between. Every donor was a healthy Caucasian. Using Miltenyi CD45RO+ enrichment and human naive T-cell isolation kits, memory (CD45RO+) and naive T cells were isolated from PBMC. This clonotype occurred many times. Its antigen is unknown. The record has no base qualities; no much larger clone is one base away.

This clonotype originated in a woman aged 45 to 65 in good health. The sample comprised memory T cells sorted from blood. The intended sense of this specimen's cell subset or site label: CD45RO+ enriched T cells. The chain links TRBV27 with TRBJ1-2; perhaps TRBD1 is the D gene, with 5 bases matching. The bases are TGTGCCAGCAGTTTTATGGGGCAGTCTAATGGCTACACCTTC. Translated, it gives CASSFMGQSNGYTF.